The rows below give T cell receptor beta chains drawn from one sample of a study of blood T cell repertoires in COVID-19. Only in-frame clones appear in the TCRdb table, and some are missing; sequencing was by immunoSEQ multiplex PCR. Among about 94,000 clones listed, more than 75% were seen once. Sequenced material: peripheral blood. These receptors were obtained from a human donor with acute or convalescent COVID-19. The donor label of this sample is uncertain. Each CDR3 is given with its conserved first and last residue. D genes are given only for firm matches. Expanded clones get a size class; other rows say once, few or many, or leave the size out.

v_call,d_call,j_call,clone_size,cdr3_nt,cdr3_aa
TRBV3-1/TRBV3-2,.,TRBJ2-2,.,TGTGCCAGCAGCCAAGACAGGCTATTAAACACCGGGGAGCTGTTTTTT,CASSQDRLLNTGELFF
TRBV6-2/TRBV6-3,.,TRBJ1-2,.,TGTGCCAGCAGTTTGCAGGGGTTTGGCTACACCTTC,CASSLQGFGYTF
TRBV6-6,TRBD2,TRBJ2-1,.,TGTGCCAGCAGTTACGGCCTAGCGGGACGATACAATGAGCAGTTCTTC,CASSYGLAGRYNEQFF
TRBV7-8,.,TRBJ1-1,.,TGTGCCAGCAGCTATAGACAGGTCACTGAAGCTTTCTTT,CASSYRQVTEAFF
TRBV27,.,TRBJ1-5,.,TGTGCCAGCAGTTTATCGGGGGCGGCTCAGCCCCAGCATTTT,CASSLSGAAQPQHF
TRBV9,TRBD2,TRBJ2-7,.,TGTGCCAGCAGCGGAGTCGGGGGGACGAGCGAGCAGTACTTC,CASSGVGGTSEQYF
TRBV13,.,TRBJ2-3,.,TGTGCCAGCAGCCCCGACGGGACAGATACGCAGTATTTT,CASSPDGTDTQYF
TRBV28,TRBD1,TRBJ2-7,.,TGTGCCAGCAGGGGGACAGGGTCCGAGCAGTACTTC,CASRGTGSEQYF
TRBV7-2,TRBD2,TRBJ2-1,once,TGTGCCAGCAGCAAAAAAATCCCGGGACTAGCGGACTACAATGAGCAGTTCTTC,CASSKKIPGLADYNEQFF
TRBV9,.,TRBJ1-2,.,TGTGCCAGCAGCGTAGGACAGACTAACTATGGCTACACCTTC,CASSVGQTNYGYTF
TRBV3-1/TRBV3-2,.,TRBJ1-5,.,TGTGCCAGCAGCCAAGGAGGGTTGGTGCGGCAGCCCCAGCATTTT,CASSQGGLVRQPQHF
TRBV19,.,TRBJ2-5,.,TGTGCCAGTAGTATCGGGCAGGGAGAGACCCAGTACTTC,CASSIGQGETQYF
TRBV28,TRBD1,TRBJ1-2,.,TGTGCCAGCAGCCCAACAGGGGTCGGCAACTATGGCTACACCTTC,CASSPTGVGNYGYTF
TRBV18,TRBD2,TRBJ2-2,.,TGTGCCAGCTCACTACGAGGACTAGCAAACACCGGGGAGCTGTTTTTT,CASSLRGLANTGELFF
TRBV28,.,TRBJ1-1,.,TGTGCCGGGGGGGTGTTCGGCACTGAAGCTTTCTTT,CAGGVFGTEAFF
TRBV30,.,TRBJ2-6,.,TGTGCCTGGAGTGCCCAATCTCTGCCCAGCTCTGGGGCCAACGTCCTGACTTTC,CAWSAQSLPSSGANVLTF
TRBV3-1/TRBV3-2,TRBD2,TRBJ2-5,once,TGTGCCAGCAGCCCCCGACTAGCGTTGGGCCAAGAGACCCAGTACTTC,CASSPRLALGQETQYF
TRBV24-1,.,TRBJ2-5,.,TGTGCCACCAGTGATTCGACAGTGCAAGAGACCCAGTACTTC,CATSDSTVQETQYF
TRBV7-8,TRBD1,TRBJ2-7,.,TGTGCCAGCAGCTTATCAGGGGGCGCGGACTACTACGAGCAGTACTTC,CASSLSGGADYYEQYF
TRBV28,TRBD1,TRBJ1-6,few,TGTGCCAGCAACTATGGGACAGGTCACTCACCCCTCCACTTT,CASNYGTGHSPLHF
TRBV4-1,.,TRBJ2-7,.,TGCGCCAGCGGTGCGGTGGGGCCCACCTACGAGCAGTACTTC,CASGAVGPTYEQYF
TRBV5-4,TRBD1,TRBJ1-2,.,TGTGCCAGCAGCCCGGGACAGGGGGCGAGTGGTTATGGCTACACCTTC,CASSPGQGASGYGYTF
TRBV7-2,.,TRBJ2-3,.,TGTGCCAGCAGCCCCTTCAGTACAGATACGCAGTATTTT,CASSPFSTDTQYF
TRBV5-4,.,TRBJ2-2,few,TGTGCCAGCAGCTTCCAGGGTGGCACCGGGGAGCTGTTTTTT,CASSFQGGTGELFF
TRBV7-8,.,TRBJ2-6,.,TGTGCCAGCAGACCCGCCCTTCGGGGAGAGTTCGTCCTGACTTTC,CASRPALRGEFVLTF
TRBV5-1,.,TRBJ1-1,.,TGCGCCAGCAGCTTGGTGGCGACAGTAAACACTGAAGCTTTCTTT,CASSLVATVNTEAFF
TRBV2,.,TRBJ2-2,.,TGTGCCAGCAGTGATTTAGGGGTCACCGGGGAGCTGTTTTTT,CASSDLGVTGELFF
TRBV6-5,TRBD1,TRBJ1-1,.,TGTGCCAGCAGGTCCGGGACAGTGAACACTGAAGCTTTCTTT,CASRSGTVNTEAFF
TRBV5-1,.,TRBJ2-3,.,TGCGCCAGCAGCTTGGGCAGCTCGGGTGGCACAGATACGCAGTATTTT,CASSLGSSGGTDTQYF
TRBV6-5,.,TRBJ2-1,.,TGTGCCAGCAGTTACTCAGGGAGCTCCTACAATGAGCAGTTCTTC,CASSYSGSSYNEQFF
TRBV3-1/TRBV3-2,TRBD1,TRBJ2-2,.,TGTGCCAGCAGCCAAAGGACAGGAGGAACCGGGGAGCTGTTTTTT,CASSQRTGGTGELFF
TRBV6-6,TRBD1,TRBJ2-6,few,TGTGCCAGCAGTCTACCCCGGACAGGGCCCTCTGGGGCCAACGTCCTGACTTTC,CASSLPRTGPSGANVLTF